The 21 T cell receptor beta chains below were found in one sample sequenced in a study of blood T cell repertoires in COVID-19. TCRdb's table, derived via immunoSEQ multiplex PCR, lists solely in-frame clones and lacks some. The sample contains around 280,000 clones, 86% of which appear only once. Sequencing input: peripheral blood. The origin of the receptors is a woman aged 25 to 39 who had recovered from COVID-19.

The chain recombines TRBV28 with TRBJ2-7, with D possibly being TRBD1 (6 bases). CDR1 is MDHEN, CDR2 SYDVKM, per germline. The V and J ends lost 3 bases and 5 bases respectively, with 17 bases between them. This CDR3 contains 15 residues. The CDR3 reads CASSFAQGRFHEQYF. Written as DNA, the CDR3 is TGTGCCAGCAGTTTTGCCCAGGGGCGGTTCCACGAGCAGTACTTC.

This sequence joins TRBV27 and TRBJ2-5, with 13 bases identical to TRBD2. The V gene's germline CDR1 is MNHEY and CDR2 SMNVEV (reference sequence). The CDR3 extends over 17 amino acids. Losses at the gene ends were 5 bases for V and 5 bases for J; bases not matched to a gene: 11. The CDR3 DNA follows: TGTGCCAGCAGTGCTCTACGCCCGGGACTAGCGGGGGAGACCCAGTACTTC. Translated, it gives CASSALRPGLAGETQYF.

The chain uses TRBV6-5 and TRBJ2-7, with D perhaps TRBD1 (6 bases). The CDR3 loop spans 14 amino acids. CDR1 is MNHEY and CDR2 is SVGAGI in the germline V gene. V shed 0 bases and J shed 4 bases, with 10 bases lying between them. The CDR3 nucleotides are TGTGCCAGCAGTTACTCGAACAGGGATTACGAGCAGTACTTC. This translates into CASSYSNRDYEQYF.

This clone was counted only a few times. This chain links TRBV12-3 or TRBV12-4 with TRBJ2-1; TRBD2 might be the D (6 bases). CDR3 size: 13 residues. Trimming pared 2 bases from V and 6 bases from J, leaving 8 bases between. CDR3 coding DNA: TGTGCCAGCAGTTTACCCGGGGGCAATGAGCAGTTCTTC. Protein product: CASSLPGGNEQFF.

The chain uses TRBV20-1 and TRBJ2-5, with 9 nucleotides matching TRBD2. V was clipped by 6 bases and J by 2 bases; unmatched bases: 10. CDR3 size: 15 residues. Germline CDR1 is DFQATT and CDR2 is SNEGSKA (reference sequence). CDR3 region: CSASGLAIKQETQYF. Here the CDR3 DNA reads TGCAGTGCGAGTGGACTAGCGATCAAACAAGAGACCCAGTACTTC.

This chain links TRBV7-9 with TRBJ1-5, with a tentative D call TRBD1 (5 bases). The germline V gene encodes CDR1 SEHNR and CDR2 FQNEAQ (reference sequence). V lost 1 base and J 4 bases, leaving 5 bases between the germline ends. The CDR3 runs 13 residues. Written as DNA, the CDR3 is TGTGCCAGCAGCTTAGGACAGAATCAGCCCCAGCATTTT. Its translation is CASSLGQNQPQHF.

The genes are TRBV29-1 and TRBJ1-1, with D unclear. Trimming took off 4 bases at V and 0 bases at J, with 9 bases between the two ends. Looked up from germline, CDR1 is SQVTM and CDR2 is ANQGSEA. This CDR3 is built from 13 residues. The CDR3 nucleotides are TGCAGCGTTGCCGGACTCATGAACACTGAAGCTTTCTTT. Protein: CSVAGLMNTEAFF.

The chain couples TRBV30 to TRBJ1-2; TRBD1 matches at 11 bases. V was clipped by 4 bases and J by 6 bases; unmatched bases: 13. Germline V lookup: CDR1 GTSNPN, CDR2 SVGIG (reference sequence). The CDR3 spans 16 residues. CDR3 DNA sequence: TGTGCCTGGAACAAAAAGGACAGGGGGCTACTTGATGGCTACACCTTC. It translates to CAWNKKDRGLLDGYTF.

The V and J genes are TRBV27 and TRBJ1-5; D might be TRBD1 (6 bases). V lost 5 bases and J 4 bases, leaving 9 bases between the germline ends. The CDR3 has 13 amino acids. Germline CDR1 is MNHEY and CDR2 is SMNVEV (reference sequence). The DNA of the CDR3 is TGTGCCAGCAGTCCACAGGGAAATCAGCCCCAGCATTTT. This codes for CASSPQGNQPQHF.

CDR3 in amino acids: CASNRGPSYGYTF. The CDR3 region has the DNA TGTGCCAGCAACAGGGGGCCGAGCTATGGCTACACCTTC. This chain uses TRBV6-5 with TRBJ1-2; 9 bases agree with TRBD1. With V trimmed by 7 bases and J by 4 bases, 4 bases remained unmatched. Germline values: CDR1 MNHEY, CDR2 SVGAGI. This CDR3 has 13 amino acids.

This chain joins TRBV6-5 and TRBJ2-7, with 7 bases aligning to TRBD1. Trimming took 1 base from V and 5 from J; bases not matched to a gene: 5. The CDR3 consists of 14 residues. Germline V gene sequence: CDR1 MNHEY, CDR2 SVGAGI. The CDR3 bases are TGTGCCAGCAGTTACTTGGGGACAGCTGACGAGCAGTACTTC. Protein product: CASSYLGTADEQYF.

V usage is TRBV12-3 or TRBV12-4 and J usage is TRBJ1-1; D unresolved. The CDR3 is made up of 11 amino acids. Trimming pared 6 bases from V and 7 bases from J, leaving 9 bases between. The CDR3 region is CASSYLGEAFF. The CDR3 nucleotides are TGTGCCAGCAGCTATCTTGGTGAAGCTTTCTTT.

V and J are TRBV3-1 (or the pseudogene TRBV3-2) and TRBJ1-2, with 9 bases matching TRBD1. The V gene end was trimmed by 3 bases and the J gene end by 3 bases; junction bases not matched to a gene: 11. The CDR3 is made up of 17 amino acids. Germline V gene data show CDR1 as LGHDT and CDR2 as YNNKEL (reference sequence). The CDR3 bases are TGTGCCAGCAGCCATGGGACAGGGCCCTATCGTGACTATGGCTACACCTTC. Protein product: CASSHGTGPYRDYGYTF.

The chain combines TRBV4-3 with TRBJ1-6; no firm D call. V shed 1 base and J shed 9 bases, with 13 bases lying between them. This CDR3 contains 15 residues. Germline CDR1 and CDR2: LGHNA and YSLEER. For the CDR3, the DNA is TGCGCCAGCAGCCAAGTTGTGTCCACGGGTTCACCCCTCCACTTT. Its translation is CASSQVVSTGSPLHF.

In its sample, this clone ranks as medium-sized. V and J are TRBV25-1 and TRBJ2-2, with a possible D match to TRBD1 (5 bases). Germline loops: CDR1 MGHDK, CDR2 SYGVNS. V lost 0 bases and J lost 3, with 8 bases in between. This CDR3 region has 15 residues. The CDR3 spells CASSEYGRDTGELFF. Here the CDR3 DNA reads TGTGCCAGCAGTGAATATGGCAGGGACACCGGGGAGCTGTTTTTT.

On this clone itself: One end of the junction is discordant with germline, which a read error may explain. The chain employs TRBV27 and TRBJ2-7, with TRBD1 matching over 8 bases. The CDR3 has 15 residues. Germline loops: CDR1 MNHEY, CDR2 SMNVEV (reference sequence). CDR3 sequence: CASSLGTGHLYEQYF. The CDR3 bases are TGTGCCAGTAGTTTGGGGACAGGCCACCTCTACGAGCAGTACTTC.

The chain is built from TRBV5-4 and TRBJ1-2; TRBD1 agrees at 9 bases. The ends lost 5 bases at V and 8 bases at J; junction bases unmatched: 7. Germline V gene lookup returns CDR1 SGHNT and CDR2 YYREEE (reference sequence). The CDR3 length is 13 residues. The chain's CDR3 is CASRLQGAGGYTF. CDR3 sequence (DNA): TGTGCCAGCAGACTACAGGGGGCGGGGGGCTACACCTTC.

With regard to this clone: Other DNA sequences in this sample translate to the same CDR3. The rearrangement links TRBV7-3 to TRBJ2-5; tentatively, D is TRBD2 (6 bases). This CDR3 spans 14 amino acids. V was shortened by 2 bases and J by 5 bases, with 12 bases between the two germline ends. Germline V gives CDR1 SGHTA, CDR2 FQGTGA. The CDR3 loop reads CASSLGGGGETQYF. The DNA of the CDR3 is TGTGCCAGCAGCTTAGGGGGAGGTGGGGAGACCCAGTACTTC.

This clone is a singleton in its sample. The CDR3 nucleotides read TGTGCCAGCAGTTTACCCGCCAGGGTCTATGGCTACACCTTC. Encoded protein: CASSLPARVYGYTF. This chain links TRBV28 with TRBJ1-2, with D possibly being TRBD1 (5 bases). CDR3 length: 14 residues. Germline CDR1 reads MDHEN; CDR2 reads SYDVKM. The V end was cut by 2 bases, the J end by 4 bases, with 11 bases between.

The V call is TRBV7-2, the J call TRBJ1-3, with 7 bases identical to TRBD1. The V gene's germline CDR1 is SGHTA and CDR2 FQGNSA. The CDR3 runs to 14 residues. Germline trimming cut 5 bases from V and 3 bases from J; bases unmatched to any gene: 4. The CDR3 DNA reads as TGTGCCAGCAGCCGCGGGACAGATGGAAACACCATATATTTT. It specifies CASSRGTDGNTIYF. Full variable domain (remainder filled in from reference TRBV7-2 and TRBJ1-3): GAGVSQSPSNKVTEKGKDVELRCDPISGHTALYWYRQSLGQGLEFLIYFQGNSAPDKSGLPSDRFSAERTGGSVSTLTIQRTQQEDSAVYLCASSRGTDGNTIYFGEGSWLTVV.

This sequence joins TRBV19 and TRBJ2-3; TRBD2 matches at 8 bases. V shed 5 bases and J 5 bases; nucleotides not matched to a gene: 3. The CDR3 runs to 13 residues. Germline V gene data show CDR1 as LNHDA and CDR2 as SQIVND (reference sequence). The CDR3 coding sequence is TGTGCCAGTAGTTCCGGGAGGGGAGATACGCAGTATTTT. It specifies CASSSGRGDTQYF.